This T cell receptor (beta chain) came from a study of blood T cell repertoires in COVID-19. Sequenced by immunoSEQ multiplex PCR; TCRdb stores in-frame clones only, minus some. The data hold 190,000 or so clones, with roughly 82% observed a single time. The CDR3 contains 12 residues. V was trimmed by 9 bases and J by 3 bases, leaving 12 bases between them. CDR1 is MRHNA and CDR2 is SNTAGT in the germline V gene. V usage is TRBV6-4 and J usage is TRBJ2-7, with D possibly being TRBD1 (5 bases). This TCR derives from a woman aged 25 to 39 who had recovered from COVID-19. Sequenced sample: PBMCs or T cells enriched from blood (not recorded which). CDR3: CASVYRNYEQYF. The CDR3 DNA reads as TGTGCCAGTGTATACAGGAACTACGAGCAGTACTTC.